This T cell receptor beta chain was documented in a study of blood T cell repertoires in COVID-19. Study as a whole: The United States, Italy and Spain were the sources of the acute and convalescent COVID-19 samples. Sources were T cells, B-cell-depleted T cells, or PBMCs; the material itself was cDNA or gDNA.

In the study's own analysis: Amplification with reference gene primers provided the estimates of nucleated cell counts. Profiled with immunoSEQ multiplex PCR; TCRdb holds only in-frame clones, not every one. The V and J calls and the clone size are those of that table, but D and trimming were determined from the DNA. The sample holds 50,000 or so clones, over 80% seen once. The sequence derives from a man in his sixties with active COVID-19. The specimen sequenced was peripheral blood.

CDR3: CASSYYRGRVTEAFF. The DNA of the CDR3 is TGTGCCAGCAGTTATTACAGGGGTAGGGTCACTGAAGCTTTCTTT. This chain links TRBV6-5 with TRBJ1-1; TRBD1 agrees at 7 bases. Per germline, CDR1 MNHEY and CDR2 SVGAGI. The CDR3 sequence is 15 residues long. V trimming: 3 bases; J trimming: 4 bases; junction bases outside the gene matches: 8.